The 16 T cell receptor beta chains in this list originate from one sample, sequenced in a study of glioma-infiltrating T cells. TCR alpha and beta CDR3 regions were amplified from RNA using iRepertoire nested multiplex PCR. One entry per CDR3 protein, called by TCRdb with MiXCR from the multiplex PCR reads. This table has under 200,000 distinct CDR3 sequences, about 47% appearing once. Sequencing was performed on glioma tissue, nonneoplastic brain tissue, or PBMCs (not recorded which). The receptors derive from a human donor with low-grade glioma or glioblastoma, undergoing nonglioma brain surgery, or in good health (not recorded which).

For this clonotype: A junction end diverges from the germline sequence, so it may reflect a read error. The rearrangement links TRBV29-1 to TRBJ2-1; no clear D. The germline CDR1 and CDR2 sequences are SQVTM and ANQGSEA. CDR3 size: 12 residues. The CDR3 nucleotides are TGCAGCGTTGGCAGGTCCTACAATGAGCAGCTCTTC. Its translation: CSVGRSYNEQLF.

Comments on this clonotype: This sequence may be a read error, since a much larger clone differs from it by one base. The chain is built from TRBV25-1 and TRBJ1-1, with a weak D call TRBD1 (5 bases). Germline CDR1 MGHDK, CDR2 SYGVNS. The ends were cut back, 4 bases at V and 6 bases at J, with 18 bases in the middle. This CDR3 region has 15 residues. This CDR3 is CASSGTRTPRAEAFF. DNA of the CDR3: TGTGCCAGCAGTGGAACCCGGACGCCCAGGGCTGAAGCTTTCTTT. Filled out from reference TRBV25-1 and TRBJ1-1, the complete variable domain reads EADIYQTPRYLVIGTGKKITLECSQTMGHDKMYWYQQDPGMELHLIHYSYGVNSTEKGDLSSESTVSRIRTEHFPLTLESARPSHTSQYLCASSGTRTPRAEAFFGQGTRLTVV.

For this clonotype: Mismatch with germline at one junction end may stem from a read error. This chain links TRBV12-3 or TRBV12-4 with TRBJ2-1; D remains unclear. The CDR3 sequence is 15 residues long. The CDR3 nucleotides are TGTGCCAGCAGTCCTCGTGATACGTCCTACAATGAGAAGTTCTTC. It codes for CASSPRDTSYNEKFF.

Details on this clonotype: This may stem from a read error, because a much larger clone lies one nucleotide away. The rearrangement joins TRBV6-1 to TRBJ1-2; D is unresolved. V was trimmed by 6 bases and J by 3 bases, leaving 11 bases between them. This CDR3 contains 13 residues. The V gene's germline CDR1 is MNHNS and CDR2 SASEGT. CDR3 nucleotides: TGTGCCAGCAGCCCGGAAAGGGACTATGGCTACACCTTC. The encoded protein is CASSPERDYGYTF.

This clonotype has just a few counts. J is TRBJ2-5 and V is TRBV5-1; D unclear. V gave up 0 bases and J gave up 5 bases, with 11 bases separating them. From germline, CDR1 is SGHRS and CDR2 YFSETQ. The CDR3 totals 14 residues. The CDR3 sequence: CASSLGLLLETQYF. The DNA for the CDR3 is TGCGCCAGCAGCTTGGGACTGCTTCTGGAGACCCAGTACTTC.

This clonotype occurred many times. The rearrangement uses TRBV27 and TRBJ2-1; 13 nucleotides line up with TRBD2. V shed 5 bases and J 4 bases; nucleotides not matched to a gene: 2. The germline V gene has CDR1 MNHEY and CDR2 SMNVEV (reference sequence). This CDR3 is 15 amino acids long. CDR3 region: CASSQLAGGYNEQFF. CDR3 in DNA: TGTGCCAGCAGTCAACTAGCGGGAGGGTACAATGAGCAGTTCTTC.

Ten or more counts support this clonotype. The chain joins TRBV20-1 to TRBJ1-1; D is uncertain. Germline CDR1 is DFQATT and CDR2 is SNEGSKA (reference sequence). The V gene lost 5 bases and the J gene lost 11 bases, with 15 bases spanning the gap. This CDR3 spans 11 amino acids. The CDR3 sequence is CSAYRGSLAFF. CDR3 nucleotides: TGCAGTGCTTATCGGGGATCGTTGGCTTTCTTT.

Details on this clonotype: Possible read error: a much larger clone is one base away. This rearrangement joins TRBV2 to TRBJ2-7; TRBD2 aligns across 7 bases. Germline V gene data show CDR1 as SNHLY and CDR2 as FYNNEI. This CDR3 is built from 14 residues. The CDR3 nucleotides are TGTGCCAGCAAAGGGACTACCCAAACTTACGGGCAGTACTTC. This encodes CASKGTTQTYGQYF.

This clonotype has only a few counts. The V gene is TRBV19, the J gene TRBJ1-1; 8 nucleotides match TRBD1. Looked up from germline, CDR1 is LNHDA and CDR2 is SQIVND (reference sequence). J gave up 10 bases and V 10 bases, and 11 bases lay outside the gene matches. The CDR3 is 12 residues long. CDR3 amino acids: CATQARQGRAFF. The CDR3 DNA follows: TGTGCCACACAAGCTAGACAGGGGCGAGCTTTCTTT.

Of note for this clonotype: The junction shows a germline mismatch at one end, possibly a read error. The chain has TRBV12-3 or TRBV12-4 and TRBJ2-1, with TRBD1 as a possible D gene (7 bases). This CDR3 has 18 residues. The CDR3 DNA sequence: TGTGCCAGCATTTTGCCCAACAGGGGCAGCGGGCCAAGGCATGATCAGTTCTTC. The encoded protein is CASILPNRGSGPRHDQFF.

CDR3 sequence reads: CASRLYRDSYEQYF. In nucleotides, the CDR3 is TGTGCCAGCAGGCTCTACAGGGATTCCTACGAGCAGTACTTC. This chain connects TRBV2 to TRBJ2-7, with D perhaps matching TRBD1 (6 bases). CDR3 size: 14 residues. Per germline, CDR1 SNHLY and CDR2 FYNNEI. V was trimmed by 6 bases and J by 1 base, leaving 13 bases between them.

This clonotype was seen ten or more times. The V gene is TRBV28, the J gene TRBJ1-5; D is possibly TRBD1 (6 bases). Trimming took 8 bases from V and 3 from J, leaving 20 bases between them. This CDR3 has 16 residues. Germline assignment: CDR1 MDHEN and CDR2 SYDVKM. In DNA, the CDR3 is TGTGCCAGCGGCGTACAGGGCGGGAGTACCAATCAGCCCCAGCATTTT. Amino acid sequence: CASGVQGGSTNQPQHF.

A few counts support this clonotype. The gene calls are TRBV19 and TRBJ2-5; the D is unclear. V was shortened by 7 bases and J by 7 bases, with 10 bases between the two germline ends. CDR3 length: 11 residues. Germline V lookup: CDR1 LNHDA, CDR2 SQIVND (reference sequence). CDR3 bases: TGTGCCAGTACCAGCTGGGGGACCCAGTACTTC. It encodes CASTSWGTQYF.

To note about this clonotype: With a much larger clone just one base away, this may be a read error. As the CDR3 is not closed by the conserved phenylalanine or tryptophan, this likely results from a read error. The rearrangement uses TRBV7-2 and TRBJ2-1; 9 bases line up with TRBD2. The V and J ends lost 1 base and 10 bases, in that order; junction bases with no gene match: 8. Germline V CDR1 and CDR2: SGHTA, FQGNSA. The CDR3 extends over 15 amino acids. The chain's CDR3 is CASSLETSGPMEQFL. CDR3 nucleotide sequence: TGTGCCAGCAGCTTAGAGACTAGCGGTCCAATGGAGCAGTTCTTA.

In the case of this clonotype: This may arise from a read error, as a much more abundant clone is one base away. The chain recombines TRBV7-6 with TRBJ2-5, with a weak D call TRBD1 (7 bases). The germline V gene has CDR1 SGHVS and CDR2 FNYEAQ. The CDR3 length is 13 residues. For the CDR3, the DNA is TGTGCCAGCAGCGCCAGGGGGGAAGAGGCCCAGTACTTC. Protein product: CASSARGEEAQYF.

This clonotype has a handful of counts. Written as DNA, the CDR3 is TGTGCCAGCTCAGCGGACGGAAACAATCAGCCCCAGCATTTT. It yields the protein CASSADGNNQPQHF. The chain is built from TRBV18 and TRBJ1-5; D gene ambiguous. V lost 5 bases, J lost 3 bases, and 11 bases lay in between. The CDR3 totals 14 residues. Per germline, CDR1 KGHSH and CDR2 LQKENI.